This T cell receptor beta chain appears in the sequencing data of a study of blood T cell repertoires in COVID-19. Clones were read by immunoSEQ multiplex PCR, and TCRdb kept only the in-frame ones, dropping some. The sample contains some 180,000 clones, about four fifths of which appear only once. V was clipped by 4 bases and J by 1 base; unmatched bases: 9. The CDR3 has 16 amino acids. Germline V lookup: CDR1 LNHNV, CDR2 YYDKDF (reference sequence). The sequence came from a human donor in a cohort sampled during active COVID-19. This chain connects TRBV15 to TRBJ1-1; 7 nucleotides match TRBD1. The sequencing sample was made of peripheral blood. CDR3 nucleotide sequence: TGTGCCACCAGCAATCCGGGACAGAAAGAGAACACTGAAGCTTTCTTT. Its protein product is CATSNPGQKENTEAFF.